These 4 T cell receptor beta chains share one sample of origin, sequenced in a study of shared clonotypes between healthy human individuals. Here immunoSEQ multiplex PCR was the method, and the copy in TCRdb shows in-frame clones only, minus some. The sample includes 2.3 million or so clones, more than 80% of them seen just once. Sequencing was done on a sample of naive CD4+ T cells from PBMCs. As for subset: CD45RA+ positively selected. The source is a man younger than 35 in good health. Some clones in this sample may be carry-over from other donors' samples.

The rearrangement links TRBV5-1 to TRBJ2-2, with 9 bases aligning to TRBD1. Germline-derived CDR1 and CDR2 are SGHRS and YFSETQ. The length of the CDR3 is 15 residues. Trimming removed 3 bases from V and 9 bases from J; junction bases left unmatched: 9. The CDR3 sequence is CASSWDRVIARELFF. CDR3 DNA sequence: TGCGCCAGCAGCTGGGACAGGGTAATCGCCAGGGAGCTGTTTTTT.

This chain connects TRBV28 to TRBJ2-5; the D gene is possibly TRBD2 (7 bases). The closer fit of TRBJ2-7 to the DNA end suggests the J call may be wrong. Germline-derived CDR1 and CDR2 are MDHEN and SYDVKM. This CDR3 spans 15 amino acids. The CDR3 sequence: CASSPAGAAIYEQYF. For the CDR3, the DNA is TGTGCCAGCAGCCCTGCGGGGGCGGCTATCTACGAGCAGTACTTC.

J is TRBJ2-7 and V is TRBV10-3; D unresolved. The CDR3 runs to 15 residues. Trimming cost V 2 bases and J 0 bases, with 11 bases left between them. Germline loops: CDR1 ENHRY, CDR2 SYGVKD. The CDR3 reads CAISEVGSPSYEQYF. The CDR3, as DNA: TGTGCCATCAGTGAGGTCGGGTCCCCCTCCTACGAGCAGTACTTC.

The chain links TRBV15 to TRBJ1-3; the D gene is possibly TRBD1 (6 bases). Trimming took off 3 bases at V and 5 bases at J, with 17 bases between the two ends. The V gene's germline CDR1 is LNHNV and CDR2 YYDKDF (reference sequence). CDR3 length equals 16 residues. CDR3 nucleotides: TGTGCCACCAGCAGTGATTACAGGGTACGCAGAAACACCATATATTTT. Its translation: CATSSDYRVRRNTIYF.